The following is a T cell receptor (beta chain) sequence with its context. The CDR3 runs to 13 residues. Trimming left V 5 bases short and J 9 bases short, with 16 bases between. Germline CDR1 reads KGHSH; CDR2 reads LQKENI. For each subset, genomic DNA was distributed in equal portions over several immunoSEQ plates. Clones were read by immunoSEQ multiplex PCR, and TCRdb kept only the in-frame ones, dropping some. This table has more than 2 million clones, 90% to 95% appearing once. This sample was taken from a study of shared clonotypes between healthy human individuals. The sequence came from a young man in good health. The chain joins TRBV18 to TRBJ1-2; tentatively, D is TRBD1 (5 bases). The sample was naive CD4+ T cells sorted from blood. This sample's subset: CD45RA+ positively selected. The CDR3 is CASSSDREGSYTF. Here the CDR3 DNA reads TGTGCCAGCTCATCTGACCGGGAGGGGAGCTACACCTTC. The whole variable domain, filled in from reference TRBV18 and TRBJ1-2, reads NAGVMQNPRHLVRRRGQEARLRCSPMKGHSHVYWYRQLPEEGLKFMVYLQKENIIDESGMPKERFSAEFPKEGPSILRIQQVVRGDSAAYFCASSSDREGSYTFGSGTRLTVV.